The rows below give T cell receptor beta chains drawn from one sample of a study of cytomegalovirus exposure and HLA in healthy donors. Some clones are missing from TCRdb's copy, which holds only in-frame ones; the method was immunoSEQ multiplex PCR. Of over 200,000 clones in the sample, more than 70% were seen once. Material: PBMCs. These receptors came from a human donor in good health. The conserved cysteine and the conserved F or W are not part of the CDR3 here. Each record gives: V gene, CDR3 protein.

v_call: TRBV7-2
cdr3_aa: ASSLASRGNQPQH

v_call: TRBV27
cdr3_aa: ASSTPGGVTDTQY

v_call: TRBV18
cdr3_aa: ASSPGQGTTYEQY

v_call: TRBV27
cdr3_aa: ASSAGLAVREQY

v_call: TRBV11-1
cdr3_aa: ASSAGLAGTHEQY

v_call: TRBV27
cdr3_aa: ASSLAMWGYEQY

v_call: TRBV5-6
cdr3_aa: ASSLLGVTGELF

v_call: TRBV19
cdr3_aa: ASSADRGNQPQH

v_call: TRBV28
cdr3_aa: ASSFENEQF

v_call: TRBV29-1
cdr3_aa: SVVPSGTDTQY

v_call: TRBV15
cdr3_aa: ATSSKIGTSELKEQF

v_call: TRBV10-3
cdr3_aa: AIRVGGQGAGQY

v_call: TRBV4-1
cdr3_aa: ASSPLLRTGSYEQY

v_call: TRBV28
cdr3_aa: ASSPPFVSYNEQF

v_call: TRBV7-3
cdr3_aa: ASSSADRGRRTQY

v_call: TRBV7-9
cdr3_aa: ASSLAGAGSLEQF

v_call: TRBV7-9
cdr3_aa: ASSPMGGLGQPQH

v_call: TRBV11-2
cdr3_aa: ASTVGTDTQY

v_call: TRBV28
cdr3_aa: ASSVPGQPQH

v_call: TRBV11-2
cdr3_aa: ASSLETFGTRYEQY

v_call: TRBV6-1
cdr3_aa: ASVRQGTSGNTIY

v_call: TRBV7-9
cdr3_aa: ASSLATGNYGYT

v_call: TRBV29-1
cdr3_aa: SVEIFSGNEDQPQH

v_call: TRBV14
cdr3_aa: ASSPRTGWNTEAF

v_call: TRBV11-3
cdr3_aa: ASSPGTSGSKQY

v_call: TRBV7-2
cdr3_aa: ASSLALADYEQY

v_call: TRBV5-1
cdr3_aa: ASSLVKSSYNEQF

v_call: TRBV15
cdr3_aa: ATSSSGSVDEQY

v_call: TRBV9
cdr3_aa: ASRRSRGSTSGELF

v_call: TRBV6-6
cdr3_aa: ASSSGTGVYEQY

v_call: TRBV7-6
cdr3_aa: ASSLTLAGGTGELF

v_call: TRBV11-3
cdr3_aa: ASSLSVNAIPD